This entry is about one TCR beta chain. What this receptor recognizes is not known. No base quality values were provided; no much bigger clone lies one nucleotide off. The immunoSEQ Assay, a bias-controlled multiplex PCR, was used to amplify TCRbeta CDR3 regions from genomic DNA. The source study handled its data this way. The number of nucleated cells in each sample was estimated by amplification of reference gene primers within the assay. To quantify the absolute abundance of each unique TCRbeta CDR3 rearrangement, sequence reads were collapsed and filtered. For each sample, productive Simpson clonality was calculated as the square root of Simpson's diversity index over productive rearrangements. TCRdb took this table from immuneACCESS and kept in-frame rearrangements with V and J called. Such tables lack part of the clones; where checked against another copy, unresolved V genes explain under half of the gap, and the rest is unexplained. V and J calls and clone size follow that table, whereas D and trimming were derived from the DNA. For this sample the table gives about 110,000 clones, of which roughly 79% were detected only once. The ten largest clones take up around 10% of the sample.

The record originates from a study of blood T cell repertoires in COVID-19 (dated by TCRdb to 2018 to 2020). In terms of the full investigation: Samples covering the acute and convalescent phases of COVID-19 were provided by collaborators in the United States, Italy and Spain. The prospective study material was composed of cDNA or gDNA derived from T cells, B-cell-depleted T cells, or PBMCs. Subjects who had been exposed to COVID-19, were actively infected with it, or had recovered from it provided the deeply sampled blood TCRbeta repertoires that made up the dataset. A freely available public database, intended as a resource for researchers studying the immune response to SARS-CoV-2, is where the repertoires were released. The samples were drawn from the first 160 participants of the ongoing ImmuneRACE study and from 950 to 1,500 subjects provided by 6 global collaborators. The sample metadata nearly always contained a de-identified subject ID, COVID-19 status, age in years and sex. Where HLA class I and class II types were available, the types were taken from metadata supplied by the sample provider, not from assay-based typing.

Whole blood was collected in K2EDTA tubes by collaborating institutions according to the institutions' own protocols. Collaborator samples were shipped for TCRbeta analysis as frozen whole blood, isolated PBMCs, or DNA extracted from either sample type. Counted from cysteine to phenylalanine, this CDR3 has 13 amino acids. This entry keeps only the CDR3 DNA: 39 bases, framed from base 1. CDR1 and CDR2 were assigned from the germline V gene as SGDLS and YYNGEE. The V end loses 5 bases and the J end loses 6 bases, and a stretch of 11 bases separates them. Results and caveats for the whole study, not just this receptor: The quantity of clinical and demographic metadata differed by source and by participant and was supplied without curation.

The TCR was taken from a woman between 65 and 79 years old with acute or convalescent COVID-19. The V and J segments used are TRBV9 and TRBJ1-4; D gene: possibly TRBD1, on 6 matching bases. The sequenced material came from peripheral blood. The bases are TGTGCCAGCAGTGGACAGCTAGATGAAAAACTGTTTTTT. Translation gives CASSGQLDEKLFF. The CDR3 plus the reference TRBV9 and TRBJ1-4 genes for the other parts give the full variable domain: DSGVTQTPKHLITATGQRVTLRCSPRSGDLSVYWYQQSLDQGLQFLIQYYNGEERAKGNILERFSAQQFPDLHSELNLSSLELGDSALYFCASSGQLDEKLFFGSGTQLSVL.